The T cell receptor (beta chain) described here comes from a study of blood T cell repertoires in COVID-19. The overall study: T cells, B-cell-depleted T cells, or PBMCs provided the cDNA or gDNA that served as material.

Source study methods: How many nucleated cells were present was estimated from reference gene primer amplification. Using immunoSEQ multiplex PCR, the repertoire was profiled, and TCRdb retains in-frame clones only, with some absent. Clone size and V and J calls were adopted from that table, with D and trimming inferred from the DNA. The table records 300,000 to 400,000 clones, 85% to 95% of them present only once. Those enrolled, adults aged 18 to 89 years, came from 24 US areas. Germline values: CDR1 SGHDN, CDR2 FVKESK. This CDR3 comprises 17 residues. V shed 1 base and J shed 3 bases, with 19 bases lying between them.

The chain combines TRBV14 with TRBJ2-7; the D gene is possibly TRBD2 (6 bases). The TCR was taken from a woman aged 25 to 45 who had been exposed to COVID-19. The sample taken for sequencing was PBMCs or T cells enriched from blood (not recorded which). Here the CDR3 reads CASSQGQRGRTNYEQYF. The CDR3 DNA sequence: TGTGCCAGCAGCCAAGGACAACGGGGCAGGACTAACTACGAGCAGTACTTC.